The T cell receptor beta chain described here comes from a study of cytomegalovirus exposure and HLA in healthy donors (dated by TCRdb to about 2017). A note on the overall study: According to an earlier analysis of 587 of the donors, roughly 180 million T cells yielded 117 million unique TCR beta sequences and approximately 300 Gb of sequence data. About 280 gigabases of sequencing data and approximately 93 million unique TCR sequences were included in an early release covering under 650 HLA-typed donors. Of the approximately 400 genotyped donors, 65% to 90% were placed in the genetic ancestry cluster associated with self-reported Caucasian donors. The study aimed to test whether signatures of past pathogen exposure could be identified by cataloging public T cell receptors. The T cell repertoires of roughly 660 subjects were profiled by immunosequencing and related to cytomegalovirus serostatus. A separate validation cohort of about 110 different subjects was used in addition to the 666-subject first cohort. The study combined high-throughput TCR immunosequencing, statistical association of individual TCRs with disease status, and machine learning to predict cytomegalovirus infection status. A later analysis re-analyzed previously published TCR beta repertoires from approximately 700 donors and added high-resolution HLA genotyping to study TCR occurrence patterns. Rather than drawing on any new phenotypic data, the later analysis identified candidate immune exposures from TCR beta sequences and the way those sequences occurred across donors. In an earlier analysis of roughly 600 of the donors, high-throughput TCR beta sequencing was used to judge whether each TCR beta V gene segment behaved as functional or pseudogenic. Alongside the repertoire data, information on donor age, sex, ethnicity and CMV serostatus was compiled. A later genetic analysis used genome-wide SNP genotypes for about 55% of the 666 donors, treating that subset as a discovery cohort. Every discovery cohort repertoire had been produced on one sequencing platform. HLA typing included class I and class II loci at four-digit resolution. The number of typed donors differed by locus: 629-630 for A, B, C, DRB1 and DQB1; approximately 520 for DQA1; 606 for DPA1; and some 470 for DPB1. Roughly five DR-DQ haplotypes were treated as single units for association and clustering because of strong linkage in the cohort. Across 398 genotyped donors of the cohort, an average of about 240,000 unique TCR beta nucleotide sequences per donor were sequenced, and roughly a sixth of those sequences were non-productive.

Trimming accounts for 2 bases at V and 6 bases at J, while the number of junction bases matched to no gene is 12. The germline V gene specifies SGHAT as CDR1 and FQNNGV as CDR2. The CDR3 contains 17 residues, cysteine and phenylalanine counted. Of the read, only the CDR3 DNA is kept; its 51 bases are in frame from base 1. General conclusions and limits of the study: Because counts were too low, some 17 rarely observed V segments, including chromosome 9 orphons, were left out of the earlier analysis of a few hundred of the donors. While some public TCRs were present in many individuals, most TCR sequences turned up only very rarely across donors. Linkage disequilibrium might explain the correlated functional status among segregating V segments, but an unknown experimental factor could not be excluded. Several of the top co-occurrence clusters appeared to be linked to parvovirus B19, influenza, CMV and Epstein-Barr virus, according to a later analysis. In a later analysis, most CMV-associated TCR beta chains were found to appear HLA-restricted, with HLA associations seemingly driven largely by CMV exposure. The classifier was reported to diagnose cytomegalovirus status with high specificity and sensitivity in both the original cohort and the validation cohort. A further reported finding was that TCR beta sequences accurately predicted the HLA-A and HLA-B alleles for most subjects in the first cohort. In a later analysis, TCR association rates were found to vary across HLA loci, with the most associated TCRs seen for DRB1 alleles and the fewest for HLA-C alleles. In the study, 150 to 200 TCR beta chains were listed as associated with cytomegalovirus. In an earlier analysis of 587 of the donors, most TCR beta V segments appeared in productive rearrangements about 87% or about 30% of the time, broadly matching IMGT annotations. For the cohort, immune exposure information was limited to CMV serostatus. A later analysis associated 16,951 TCR beta sequences with specific HLA alleles at a false discovery rate of 0.05. In vitro tests confirmed that a few of the cytomegalovirus-associated TCR beta chains recognize cytomegalovirus antigens. The authors suggested that the approach could potentially be extended to other disease states and immunological phenotypes. In a later analysis, HLA-associated TCR beta chains showed more clonal expansion and lower generation probabilities than non-associated chains that were equally common. Assigning TCR associations to individual alleles was difficult when HLA alleles, especially DR and DQ, strongly co-occurred. Because HLA typing was unavailable for some donors at each locus, only the typed subset was used in association tests. A cluster of highly shared sequence variants was judged likely to be a technical artifact of the sequencing pipeline. This cohort had only TCR beta chains sequenced, and the lack of alpha or paired-chain data limited which features could be detected. Sequencing depth was assumed to be roughly uniform across donors in the presence/absence analyses, though that assumption may not hold. Some IMGT-functional V segments, including TRBV6-2 and TRBV6-3, could not be told apart with the 87-base-pair reads, so those segments were excluded. An association between a missense DCLRE1C variant and V-gene and J-gene trimming of TCR beta chains was found in a later genetic analysis and replicated in an independent cohort. According to a later genetic analysis, donors in an Asian-associated ancestry cluster had fewer N-insertions in productive TCRs than the roughly 660-donor mean.

The library was obtained by the immunoSEQ multiplex PCR assay. A mixture of 60 forward primers for TCR Vbeta segments and 13 reverse primers for TCR Jbeta segments was used in the multiplex PCR. The CDR3 region of rearranged TCR beta genes was amplified from genomic DNA by a multiplex PCR assay. The amplified TCR beta libraries were sequenced on the Illumina HiSeq System as 87-base-pair reads. In the paper's pipeline: In a later analysis, tens of millions of unique TCR beta chains were counted across the 500 to 850 repertoires, and roughly 11 million of these chains were shared by at least two donors. A nearest-neighbor algorithm error-corrected the raw reads and collapsed the reads into unique sequences, merging closely related sequences to remove PCR and sequencing errors. V, D and J gene segments were assigned by aligning CDR3 sequences to IMGT reference sequences. Each retained sequence needed at least a six-nucleotide match to both a V gene segment and a J gene segment. A rearrangement was called productive if the CDR3 had no stop codons and remained in frame with V and J, and every other rearrangement was called non-productive. CDR3 was defined by IMGT convention, running from the second conserved V-encoded cysteine to the conserved J-encoded phenylalanine. The earlier analysis of a few hundred of the donors excluded any sequence lacking an unambiguous match to a single V gene segment. In an earlier analysis of a few hundred of the donors, a V segment was called functional when productive rearrangements were above 56.7%, and segregating when the standard deviation between donors exceeded 5%. A statistical classification framework was developed to diagnose cytomegalovirus status using the catalog of TCR beta chain sequences. V and J gene assignment, in a later analysis, came from comparing TCR nucleotide sequences with IMGT/GENE-DB human TR gene sequences. Using the TCRdist pipeline, a later analysis assigned CDR3 sequences along with most-parsimonious VDJ recombination scenarios. In a later analysis, each TCR beta chain was defined by its CDR3 amino acid sequence together with its V-gene family, and reads without a unique V-gene family were excluded. To address suspected cross-contamination and a sequencing artifact, a later analysis removed around 590 highly shared, low-generation-probability nucleotide sequences. For each public chain, a later analysis derived a clonal expansion index from normalized ranks of inferred template counts within each repertoire. In a later analysis, generation probabilities were computed with a VDJ recombination model fitted to out-of-frame rearrangements, and the resulting probabilities were checked against IGoR. In a later analysis, hypergeometric tests were used to score TCR-TCR, TCR-HLA and TCR-CMV co-occurrence, with a repertoire-size bias correction applied to TCR pairs. False discovery rates were estimated in a later analysis by permuting HLA or CMV assignments 20 times. A later analysis grouped co-occurring TCRs with DBSCAN, adding TCRdist sequence similarity when clustering within HLA-allele-positive subsets. Co-occurrence clustering excluded repertoires with fewer than 30,000 or more than 120,000 public chains, plus five with anomalous nucleotide sharing. TCRdb re-hosts the immuneACCESS table, in-frame sequences only. Its copies lack some clones; in the studies checked, an unresolved V gene accounts for under half of them, and the cause for the rest is not known. That table supplies the V and J calls and clone size; D and trimming were determined from the DNA. This sample is represented by approximately 120,000 clones; over 75% of them were singletons. The ten largest clonotypes hold roughly 1.2% of the sample.

The cohort was made up of 500 to 800 healthy bone marrow donors. At the time of sampling, every cohort member was nominally healthy, though immune exposures that went unrecorded were likely present. The donor was CMV seronegative and belonged to the group of around 400 seronegative cohort members. Every donor gave a peripheral blood sample, and the peripheral blood mononuclear cells from that sample were used for TCR beta sequencing. The Qiagen DNeasy Blood Extraction Kit was used to extract genomic DNA from the blood cell samples. A note on this clone: The target of this receptor is not known. No per-base quality is available; no much larger clone lies one base away.

This sequence originates from a man over 45 in good health and CMV-seronegative. The chain links TRBV11-2 with TRBJ2-3; TRBD1 lines up with 9 middle nucleotides. Sequencing used PBMCs. The sequence in DNA is TGTGCCAGCAGCTTAACCCCTGGCGGTGGGACAGGGGATACGCAGTATTTT. This encodes CASSLTPGGGTGDTQYF.